This is a list of T cell receptor beta chains from one sample in a study of T cells after posttransplantation cyclophosphamide. The assay was immunoSEQ multiplex PCR, and TCRdb's table has in-frame clones only and misses some. The data show about 22,000 clones, around 90% seen once. The specimen comprised PBMCs, sampled after an allogeneic stem cell transplant with a calcineurin inhibitor and methotrexate. The receptor source for this set is a female patient aged 50-65 years who received an allogeneic stem cell transplant from an unrelated donor, was CMV-positive, and had chronic GVHD only. The T cells may partly be graft donor cells. CDR3s include the opening cysteine and the closing phenylalanine or tryptophan. Fields, in order: clone size, D gene, J gene, V gene, CDR3 DNA, CDR3 protein. A D gene is named only where the DNA matches it firmly. Only some rows state a clone size, as once, few, many or a class for expanded clones.

size: few; D: NA; J: TRBJ2-7; V: TRBV6-1; DNA: TGTGCCAGCAGTGGGTTGAGGCAAAAGTACGAGCAGTACTTC; CDR3: CASSGLRQKYEQYF
size: NA; D: TRBD2; J: TRBJ2-1; V: TRBV28; DNA: TGTGCCAGCACGGGACTAGGCTTTCTCGGTGAGCAGTTCTTC; CDR3: CASTGLGFLGEQFF
size: NA; D: TRBD2; J: TRBJ2-3; V: TRBV5-1; DNA: TGCGCCAGCAGCTCAGCGTTACAGCGGGATACTGATACGCAGTATTTT; CDR3: CASSSALQRDTDTQYF
size: NA; D: TRBD2; J: TRBJ2-7; V: TRBV19; DNA: TGTGCCAGTAGAGGACTAGCGGGAAGCTACGAGCAGTACTTC; CDR3: CASRGLAGSYEQYF
size: once; D: NA; J: TRBJ1-1; V: TRBV10-3; DNA: TGTGCCATCAGTGAGCCCTGGGCTTCTGAGACAGCTTTCTTT; CDR3: CAISEPWASETAFF
size: NA; D: NA; J: TRBJ1-1; V: TRBV19; DNA: TGTGCCAGTAGTCGTCCGCCGGGACAGAACACTGAAGCTTTCTTT; CDR3: CASSRPPGQNTEAFF
size: few; D: NA; J: TRBJ1-2; V: TRBV7-2; DNA: TGTGCCAGCAGCTCGCCCCCAGGGCTTCGTGGCTACACCTTC; CDR3: CASSSPPGLRGYTF
size: NA; D: NA; J: TRBJ1-2; V: TRBV21-1; DNA: TGTGCCAGCAGCAAACCCAGGGTGCCGTGCTACACCTTC; CDR3: CASSKPRVPCYTF
size: NA; D: NA; J: TRBJ1-1; V: TRBV6-5; DNA: TGTGCCAGCCGCGCAGGGCTGAACACTGAAGCTTTCTTT; CDR3: CASRAGLNTEAFF
size: NA; D: NA; J: TRBJ2-7; V: TRBV5-6; DNA: TGTGCCAGCAGCTTGAGTACGGTTCTCCCATACGAGCAGTACTTC; CDR3: CASSLSTVLPYEQYF
size: NA; D: NA; J: TRBJ2-7; V: TRBV19; DNA: TGTGCCAGTAGTATATCGGGGGGCAGCTACCTCTCCTACGAGCAGTACTTC; CDR3: CASSISGGSYLSYEQYF
size: NA; D: NA; J: TRBJ2-3; V: TRBV29-1; DNA: TGCAGCGTGGAGGACCTCGGCGGGCATTTT; CDR3: CSVEDLGGHF
size: NA; D: TRBD1; J: TRBJ1-2; V: TRBV11-3; DNA: TGTGCCAGCAGCTTAGCTTTTAAGGACAGGGGAACCTATGGCTACACCTTC; CDR3: CASSLAFKDRGTYGYTF
size: NA; D: TRBD1; J: TRBJ1-2; V: TRBV7-9; DNA: TGTGCCAGCAGCACCGGGACAGGGGGTTCCTATGGCTACACCTTC; CDR3: CASSTGTGGSYGYTF
size: NA; D: TRBD1; J: TRBJ2-6; V: TRBV7-9; DNA: TGTGCCAGCAGCCCCAGAGGGGGCCTCTCTGGGGCCAACGTCCTGACTTTC; CDR3: CASSPRGGLSGANVLTF
size: NA; D: NA; J: TRBJ2-2; V: TRBV5-1; DNA: TGCGCCAGCAGCTTGAGAGGGACAATCAACACCGGGGAGCTGTTTTTT; CDR3: CASSLRGTINTGELFF
size: NA; D: TRBD1; J: TRBJ1-2; V: TRBV10-3; DNA: TGTGCCATCAGTGAAAGGACAGGGGGCGAGTTAGTATATGGCTACACCTTC; CDR3: CAISERTGGELVYGYTF
size: NA; D: NA; J: TRBJ2-7; V: TRBV5-5; DNA: TGTGCCAGCAGCTCCACATCCTACGAGCAGTACTTC; CDR3: CASSSTSYEQYF
size: once; D: TRBD1; J: TRBJ1-6; V: TRBV5-4; DNA: TGTGCCAGCAGCTTGGAATTATATGGGACAGGGAACTCACCCCTCCACTTT; CDR3: CASSLELYGTGNSPLHF
size: few; D: TRBD2; J: TRBJ2-3; V: TRBV5-4; DNA: TGTGCCAGCAGCTTGGCCAGCGGGAGGCTAACAGATACGCAGTATTTT; CDR3: CASSLASGRLTDTQYF
size: once; D: NA; J: TRBJ2-6; V: TRBV11-2; DNA: TGTGCCAGCAGCTTAGTTCTGAGCTCTGGGGCCAACGTCCTGACTTTC; CDR3: CASSLVLSSGANVLTF